The rows below give T cell receptor beta chains drawn from one sample of a study of blood T cell repertoires in COVID-19. Profiling relied on immunoSEQ multiplex PCR, and the TCRdb table lists in-frame clones only, not all of them. The data show 97,000 or so clones, 70% to 85% seen once. The sequenced sample consisted of peripheral blood. All receptors derive from a man in his 70s with acute or convalescent COVID-19. Both conserved end residues are part of each CDR3. Each record gives: V gene, CDR3 length, J gene, CDR3 protein.

>TRBV2|15|TRBJ2-7
CASSETSGQTYEQYF
>TRBV11-3|17|TRBJ2-3
CASSLEFGTSATDTQYF
>TRBV30|13|TRBJ1-5
CAWRGRGLGPQHF
>TRBV29-1|15|TRBJ2-1
CSVLTPSGGYNEQFF
>TRBV10-3|18|TRBJ2-7
CAISEPKVGTSGTYEQYF
>TRBV24-1|12|TRBJ1-1
CATSDARGEAFF
>TRBV29-1|12|TRBJ2-1
CSLSSSYNEQFF
>TRBV7-6|17|TRBJ2-5
CASSLGAGQGRGETQYF
>TRBV9|14|TRBJ2-3
CASSVAGLTDTQYF
>TRBV25-1|12|TRBJ2-5
CASSDRGQTQYF
>TRBV6-4|16|TRBJ1-6
CASSEGSSSYNSPLHF
>TRBV7-9|12|TRBJ2-1
CASSVDYTEQFF
>TRBV27|13|TRBJ2-3
CATKRAEVDTQYF
>TRBV30|16|TRBJ2-1
CAWNLQDRSSYNEQFF
>TRBV9|14|TRBJ2-7
CASSEGGASYEQYF
>TRBV7-9|15|TRBJ2-1
CASSPPPLAYNEQFF
>TRBV2|15|TRBJ1-5
CASSILGDSWQPQHF
>TRBV27|14|TRBJ1-5
CASSLKQVNQPQHF
>TRBV6-5|12|TRBJ2-5
CASRVPGETQYF
>TRBV7-8|11|TRBJ2-7
CASSLIDEQYF
>TRBV28|15|TRBJ2-1
CASSLIQGHNNEQFF
>TRBV7-9|18|TRBJ1-1
CASSLRQSSWDWDTEAFF
>TRBV11-1|13|TRBJ1-1
CASSLLADTEAFF
>TRBV7-2|15|TRBJ2-1
CASSVDGGYLNEQFF
>TRBV19|16|TRBJ1-2
CASSIDSQGLGYGYTF
>TRBV6-5|14|TRBJ2-7
CASRGTSGSYEQYF
>TRBV5-8|15|TRBJ1-5
CASSTGRNSYQPQHF
>TRBV7-8|19|TRBJ2-2
CASSLALGTSGTNTGELFF
>TRBV28|15|TRBJ1-5
CASSSPQGSNQPQHF
>TRBV3-1/TRBV3-2|16|TRBJ2-3
CASSQESGVSTDTQYF
>TRBV3-1/TRBV3-2|14|TRBJ2-1
CASSRMLQGDEQFF
>TRBV5-5|13|TRBJ2-7
CASSRTGSNEQYF
>TRBV5-6|17|TRBJ1-1
CASSLAGQGAWNTEAFF
>TRBV6-5|15|TRBJ1-5
CASSSSPGGNQPQHF
>TRBV7-8|13|TRBJ1-1
CASSPGGITEAFF
>TRBV6-5|16|TRBJ1-1
CASSYLGTKENTEAFF
>TRBV28|13|TRBJ2-2
CASMFRNTGELFF
>TRBV7-9|15|TRBJ2-3
CASRGGLAATDTQYF
>TRBV7-3|13|TRBJ1-1
CASSFQGPTEAFF
>TRBV15|14|TRBJ1-6
CATSRDTDNSPLHF
>TRBV5-1|15|TRBJ2-7
CASSLRGRGLYEQYF
>TRBV4-1|16|TRBJ1-1
CASSQVPTGYFTEAFF
>TRBV5-6|14|TRBJ2-7
CASSSRDSPYEQYF